The 20 T cell receptor beta chains presented below share a single source sample, sequenced in a study of patients and donors after allogeneic stem cell transplantation. TCRdb called the RT-PCR reads again in MiXCR, with one record for every CDR3 protein. This sample has 150,000 to 250,000 distinct CDR3 sequences, with around two fifths found just once. Sequenced input: blood, either unsorted or a sorted T cell fraction (not recorded which). The source is a human donor who was either an allogeneic HSCT recipient or a stem cell or donor lymphocyte infusion donor (not recorded which). It is not recorded whose cells these are; they may come from a transplant donor.

The chain recombines TRBV2 with TRBJ2-4; 8 bases fit TRBD1. V lost 9 bases, J lost 5 bases, and 9 bases stayed unmatched. CDR3 length: 14 residues. The germline gives CDR1 SNHLY, CDR2 FYNNEI. The CDR3 loop reads CASLGQGKQNIQYF. As DNA, the CDR3 is TGTGCCAGTTTAGGACAGGGAAAACAAAACATTCAGTACTTC. The whole variable domain, remainder taken from reference TRBV2 and TRBJ2-4, is EPEVTQTPSHQVTQMGQEVILRCVPISNHLYFYWYRQILGQKVEFLVSFYNNEISEKSEIFDDQFSVERPDGSNFTLKIRSTKLEDSAMYFCASLGQGKQNIQYFGAGTRLSVL.

The CDR3 region is CASSQGRLTGELFF. The CDR3 nucleotides read TGCGCCAGCAGCCAAGGGCGACTGACCGGGGAGCTGTTTTTT. The chain carries TRBV4-1 and TRBJ2-2; no reliable D call. The CDR3 has 14 amino acids. Trimming removed 1 base at V and 5 bases at J, with 8 bases between. Germline lookup yields CDR1 MGHRA and CDR2 YSYEKL.

This sequence joins TRBV6-2 or TRBV6-3 and TRBJ1-1; D is possibly TRBD1 (6 bases). V dropped 10 bases and J dropped 5 bases, with 17 bases sitting between them. The germline gives CDR1 MNHEY, CDR2 SVGEGT. This CDR3 contains 13 residues. As DNA, the CDR3 is TGTGCCACTTCCACAGGGTCGTGGACTGAAGCTTTCTTT. Encoded protein: CATSTGSWTEAFF.

V is TRBV4-3 and J is TRBJ1-1; D is possibly TRBD1 (6 bases). CDR1 and CDR2 (germline): LGHNA, YSLEER. Between the trimmed V and J ends, which lost 0 bases and 0 bases, there was a span of 8 bases. The CDR3 consists of 15 residues. The CDR3 loop is CASSQEQGLNTEAFF. In nucleotides, the CDR3 is TGCGCCAGCAGCCAAGAACAGGGATTGAACACTGAAGCTTTCTTT.

J is TRBJ1-2 and V is TRBV12-3 or TRBV12-4, with TRBD1 matching over 11 bases. Trimming removed 11 bases from V and 8 bases from J; junction bases left unmatched: 10. This CDR3 is 13 amino acids long. CDR3 nucleotides: TGTGCCGAGGGGAGGACAGGGGGCGAAGGCTACACCTTC. Protein sequence: CAEGRTGGEGYTF.

V and J are TRBV20-1 and TRBJ2-3, with a possible D match to TRBD2 (5 bases). The V gene's germline CDR1 is DFQATT and CDR2 SNEGSKA (reference sequence). V was trimmed by 5 bases and J by 5 bases, leaving 14 bases between them. This CDR3 is built from 13 residues. CDR3 nucleotide sequence: TGCAGTGCTTTACAGAGGGCTGGAGATACGCAGTATTTT. Amino acid sequence: CSALQRAGDTQYF.

V usage is TRBV6-5 and J usage is TRBJ1-2, with TRBD1 matching over 7 bases. V was clipped by 5 bases and J by 0 bases; unmatched bases: 9. Germline-derived CDR1 and CDR2 are MNHEY and SVGAGI. This CDR3 region has 16 residues. The CDR3 DNA reads as TGTGCCAGCAGTCGCCGGGGACAGCCGACTAACTATGGCTACACCTTC. It translates to CASSRRGQPTNYGYTF.

The chain carries TRBV6-5 and TRBJ2-3; 7 bases align to TRBD2. CDR1 is MNHEY and CDR2 is SVGAGI in the germline V gene. The V segment lost 6 bases and the J segment 6 bases; nucleotides outside the gene matches: 12. CDR3 length equals 15 residues. The CDR3 bases are TGTGCCAGCAGCCCTGGGGGAGGGTGTGGGGATACGCAGTATTTT. Amino acid sequence: CASSPGGGCGDTQYF.

This chain joins TRBV7-8 and TRBJ1-1; no clear D gene. The V gene's germline CDR1 is SGHVS and CDR2 FQNEAQ. The CDR3 covers 16 residues. Trimming took 4 bases from V and 2 from J, leaving 17 bases between them. The CDR3 sequence: CASSSWVRQLNTEAFF. The CDR3 nucleotides read TGTGCCAGCAGCTCGTGGGTCCGTCAGCTCAACACTGAAGCTTTCTTT.

This rearrangement joins TRBV20-1 to TRBJ1-1; D not resolved. This CDR3 comprises 14 residues. The V and J ends lost 0 bases and 4 bases respectively, with 12 bases between them. Germline V lookup: CDR1 DFQATT, CDR2 SNEGSKA (reference sequence). CDR3 loop: CSARDYSVVTEAFF. The CDR3, as DNA: TGCAGTGCTAGAGATTATTCGGTCGTCACTGAAGCTTTCTTT.

This clonotype was seen only a few times. The rearrangement joins TRBV4-2 to TRBJ1-4; TRBD1 matches at 7 bases. The CDR3 runs 15 residues. Germline CDR1 is LGHNA and CDR2 is YNFKEQ. V shed 2 bases and J 6 bases; nucleotides not matched to a gene: 6. DNA for the CDR3: TGTGCCAGCAGCCAAAGACAGGGATCGGATGAAAAACTGTTTTTT. Amino acids: CASSQRQGSDEKLFF.

This clonotype was counted between two and nine times. The CDR3 is CASSLRAVYGYTF. CDR3 bases: TGTGCCAGCAGTTTAAGGGCAGTCTATGGCTACACCTTC. The chain carries TRBV12-3 or TRBV12-4 and TRBJ1-2; D gene unclear. V dropped 2 bases and J dropped 4 bases, with 8 bases sitting between them. There are 13 residues in the CDR3.

The chain joins TRBV6-6 to TRBJ2-3; 8 bases are shared with TRBD2. This CDR3 has 14 residues. V dropped 0 bases and J dropped 6; count of bases not matched to a gene: 2. CDR1 MNHNY and CDR2 SVGAGI come from the germline V gene (reference sequence). The CDR3 region is CASSYSAGDDTQYF. CDR3 nucleotides: TGTGCCAGCAGTTACTCAGCGGGAGACGATACGCAGTATTTT.

The rearrangement links TRBV3-1 to TRBJ1-6; tentatively, D is TRBD1 (6 bases). Per germline, CDR1 LGHDT and CDR2 YNNKEL (reference sequence). The germline V and J ends were trimmed by 1 base and 0 bases, with 16 bases remaining between them. This CDR3 has 19 amino acids. The CDR3 DNA sequence: TGTGCCAGCAGCCAAGCAAACAGGGCGGGGATCTCCTATAATTCACCCCTCCACTTT. Its protein product is CASSQANRAGISYNSPLHF. The full variable domain, its missing parts supplied by reference TRBV3-1 and TRBJ1-6, is DTAVSQTPKYLVTQMGNDKSIKCEQNLGHDTMYWYKQDSKKFLKIMFSYNNKELIINETVPNRFSPKSPDKAHLNLHINSLELGDSAVYFCASSQANRAGISYNSPLHFGNGTRLTVT.

V is TRBV9 and J is TRBJ2-7; 11 nucleotides align to TRBD2. The CDR3 contains 16 residues. Per the germline V gene, CDR1 is SGDLS and CDR2 is YYNGEE. V was pared by 3 bases and J by 3 bases, with 8 bases of the junction left unmatched. CDR3 residues: CASSEGTSGGSYEQYF. The CDR3 nucleotides are TGTGCCAGCAGCGAGGGGACTAGCGGAGGGAGCTACGAGCAGTACTTC.

V gene TRBV18 combines with J gene TRBJ1-5, with no clear D. Germline V gives CDR1 KGHSH, CDR2 LQKENI. The CDR3 sequence is 15 residues long. The V end was cut by 1 base, the J end by 5 bases, with 12 bases between. CDR3 amino acids: CASSPRSSPDQPQHF. In nucleotides, the CDR3 is TGTGCCAGCTCACCACGAAGCTCCCCCGATCAGCCCCAGCATTTT.

This sequence joins TRBV12-3 or TRBV12-4 and TRBJ1-4, with D possibly being TRBD1 (5 bases). With 4 bases removed from V and 0 bases from J, the gap between germline ends came to 6 bases. The CDR3 consists of 14 residues. The CDR3 nucleotides read TGTGCCAGCAGTTCCAGGGCAACTAATGAAAAACTGTTTTTT. This gives the protein CASSSRATNEKLFF.

In this sample, this clonotype turned up a few times. The chain couples TRBV4-1 to TRBJ1-3, with a weak D call TRBD1 (5 bases). Trimming stripped 2 bases from V and 5 bases from J, with 10 bases between. This CDR3 region has 14 residues. Germline CDR1 and CDR2: MGHRA and YSYEKL. The CDR3, as DNA: TGCGCCAGCAGCCAATTAGGGGCAAGAAACACCATATATTTT. Translated: CASSQLGARNTIYF.

Only one count was recorded for this clonotype. The chain carries TRBV5-1 and TRBJ2-1, with 7 bases identical to TRBD1. The V gene's germline CDR1 is SGHRS and CDR2 YFSETQ. After removal of 4 bases from V and 0 bases from J, the junction contained 4 bases not matched to a gene. This CDR3 comprises 15 residues. CDR3 residues: CASSLDRASYNEQFF. CDR3 nucleotide sequence: TGCGCCAGCAGCCTTGACAGGGCCTCCTACAATGAGCAGTTCTTC. The full variable domain, rest sourced from reference TRBV5-1 and TRBJ2-1, is KAGVTQTPRYLIKTRGQQVTLSCSPISGHRSVSWYQQTPGQGLQFLFEYFSETQRNKGNFPGRFSGRQFSNSRSEMNVSTLELGDSALYLCASSLDRASYNEQFFGPGTRLTVL.

This clonotype was counted only a few times. The chain carries TRBV4-2 and TRBJ1-2; D gene uncertain. The length of the CDR3 is 15 residues. Germline lookup yields CDR1 LGHNA and CDR2 YNFKEQ. The ends were cut back, 0 bases at V and 4 bases at J, with 12 bases in the middle. Here the CDR3 reads CASSQDLEAVYGYTF. In nucleotides, the CDR3 is TGTGCCAGCAGCCAAGACCTCGAGGCAGTCTATGGCTACACCTTC.